These T cell receptor beta chains were read from a single sample in a study of cytomegalovirus exposure and HLA in healthy donors. Sequenced by immunoSEQ multiplex PCR; TCRdb stores in-frame clones only, minus some. The sample has roughly 180,000 clones; roughly 8.7% are singletons. Sequencing input: PBMCs. These receptors were collected from a woman aged 25 to 39 in good health and CMV-seropositive. The CDR3 runs from the conserved cysteine through the conserved F or W. A D gene is named only where the DNA matches it firmly. Part of the rows lack a size; the others show once, few, many or a class for expanded clones.

TRBJ1-2 TRBV9 once . TGTGCCAGCAGCGGCCAACAGTCAAAGTATGGCTACACCTTC CASSGQQSKYGYTF
TRBJ2-7 TRBV6-5 . TRBD1 TGTGCCAGCAGGCCGAACAGGGGGCACTACGAGCAGTACTTC CASRPNRGHYEQYF
TRBJ2-2 TRBV18 few . TGTGCCAGCTCAACGGAGGTCGGGGAGCTGTTTTTT CASSTEVGELFF
TRBJ2-1 TRBV6-5 few TRBD2 TGTGCCAGCAGTTACAGCTGGGCGGGAGAAAGCAATGAGCAGTTCTTC CASSYSWAGESNEQFF
TRBJ2-5 TRBV5-1 . . TGCGCCAGCAGCTTCTTACAGGGAGATCAAGAGACCCAGTACTTC CASSFLQGDQETQYF
TRBJ2-1 TRBV5-1 few TRBD2 TGCGCCAGCAGCTTGACTAGCGGTCCTTACAATGAGCAGTTCTTC CASSLTSGPYNEQFF
TRBJ2-1 TRBV18 few TRBD2 TGTGCCAGCTCACTCACGCCGGGAGGGGGGTATGAGCAGTTCTTC CASSLTPGGGYEQFF
TRBJ2-7 TRBV11-1 few . TGTGCCAGCAGCCTCCGACTAGGCTCCTACGAGCAGTACTTC CASSLRLGSYEQYF
TRBJ1-4 TRBV6-1 few TRBD1 TGTGCCAGCAGTTCAGGGGGCGCAGATGAAAAACTGTTTTTT CASSSGGADEKLFF
TRBJ1-1 TRBV5-1 few TRBD1 TGCGCCAGCAGCCCACGCCCGACAGGGGGCGAGACTGAAGCTTTCTTT CASSPRPTGGETEAFF
TRBJ2-3 TRBV5-1 . . TGCGCCAGCAGCTTGTCAACAGATACGCAGTATTTT CASSLSTDTQYF
TRBJ1-3 TRBV30 few . TGTGCCTACCAGGGGACTGGAAACACCATATATTTT CAYQGTGNTIYF
TRBJ2-5 TRBV5-1 few . TGCGCCAGCGCGTTCCAAGAGACCCAGTACTTC CASAFQETQYF
TRBJ1-1 TRBV7-6 . . TGTGCCAGCAGCCTCCCAGGGGAGGGCACTGAAGCTTTCTTT CASSLPGEGTEAFF
TRBJ2-5 TRBV20-1 few TRBD2 TGCAGCGGACTAGCGAGCGAGACCCAGTACTTC CSGLASETQYF
TRBJ2-1 TRBV2 . TRBD1 TGTGCCAGCAACGGACAGGGGAAGGCCGGTGAGCAGTTCTTC CASNGQGKAGEQFF
TRBJ1-4 TRBV5-6 few . TGTGCCAGCAGCTTTCGTCAGACTAATGAAAAACTGTTTTTT CASSFRQTNEKLFF
TRBJ1-1 TRBV29-1 few TRBD1 TGCAGCGGTAGGACAGGAAACACTGAAGCTTTCTTT CSGRTGNTEAFF
TRBJ1-1 TRBV5-4 few . TGTGCCAGCAGCGCAGACTGGAACACTGAAGCTTTCTTT CASSADWNTEAFF
TRBJ1-4 TRBV12-5 . . TGTGCTTCGAGCGCCCAGGGATTGGTAAACGAAAAACTGTTTTTT CASSAQGLVNEKLFF
TRBJ2-7 TRBV4-1 few TRBD1 TGCGCCAGCAGCCAAGGGGAACCTATTGGGACAGCCTACGAGCAGTACTTC CASSQGEPIGTAYEQYF
TRBJ1-2 TRBV30 . . TGTGCCCGGGCGGATCCCGGGACATCTAACTATGGCTACACCTTC CARADPGTSNYGYTF
TRBJ2-3 TRBV6-1 few . TGTGCCAGCAGTGAAGTGGGCAGGGGCGTGGATACGCAGTATTTT CASSEVGRGVDTQYF
TRBJ2-5 TRBV6-6 few . TGTGCCAGCAGGGATGCGGGGACCCAGTACTTC CASRDAGTQYF
TRBJ1-1 TRBV12-5 . . TGTGCTAGTGGTTCTAATGGGGCGTACACTGAAGCTTTCTTT CASGSNGAYTEAFF
TRBJ1-2 TRBV4-1 . . TGCGCCAGCAGCCAAGAAGCAGGGAGGATCTATGGCTACACCTTC CASSQEAGRIYGYTF
TRBJ2-7 TRBV6-1 . TRBD2 TGTGCCAGCAGTGACATACTAGCGGGAGGGGTCTACGAGCAGTACTTC CASSDILAGGVYEQYF
TRBJ1-2 TRBV18 few TRBD1 TGTGCCAGCTCACCACAGGGGGCAAGCTATGGCTACACCTTC CASSPQGASYGYTF
TRBJ2-3 TRBV5-1 few TRBD2 TGCGCCAGCAGCACTAGCGGCCAAGGAGGAGATACGCAGTATTTT CASSTSGQGGDTQYF
TRBJ1-1 TRBV7-3 few TRBD1 TGTGCCAGCAGCTTAACAGGAGCAGGGGGCCCACTGGGAGCTTTCTTT CASSLTGAGGPLGAFF
TRBJ2-7 TRBV30 few . TGTGCCTGGAGTCCTCGACTAGTGTGGCAGTACTTC CAWSPRLVWQYF
TRBJ2-1 TRBV6-5 few TRBD2 TGTGCCAGCACGAGACTCGGACTAGCAGCCAATGAGCAGTTCTTC CASTRLGLAANEQFF
TRBJ2-1 TRBV5-4 . TRBD2 TGTGCCAGCAGCCCCGGGGGCGGGGGGGGTTTGAATGAGCAGTTCTTC CASSPGGGGGLNEQFF
TRBJ2-5 TRBV7-8 few . TGTGCCAGCAGTTTAATCCCGGGAACAGTACAAGAGACCCAGTACTTC CASSLIPGTVQETQYF
TRBJ2-7 TRBV4-1 few . TGCGCCAGCAGCCAAGATCGGGGTTTCTCCTACGAGCAGTACTTC CASSQDRGFSYEQYF
TRBJ1-2 TRBV2 few . TGTGCCAGTAAACGAAACGGGATAGGGAAGGACTATGGCTACACCTTC CASKRNGIGKDYGYTF
TRBJ2-1 TRBV2 few . TGTGCCAGTCTTGGGGGGAGTAGGTATGAGCAGTTCTTC CASLGGSRYEQFF
TRBJ2-3 TRBV10-1 few . TGCGCCAGCAGTGCGTTAAGCGGGCCTCGGGATACGCAGTATTTT CASSALSGPRDTQYF
TRBJ1-2 TRBV10-3 few . TGTGCCATCAGTGAGTCACCTGGGGGCAGATCTAACTATGGCTACACCTTC CAISESPGGRSNYGYTF
TRBJ1-5 TRBV5-1 few TRBD1 TGCGCCAGGGGACAGGGATTTCAGCCCCAGCATTTT CARGQGFQPQHF
TRBJ1-5 TRBV19 few . TGTGCCAGTAGTATAGTTTCTTCCAATCAGCCCCAGCATTTT CASSIVSSNQPQHF
TRBJ2-3 TRBV20-1 . TRBD2 TGCAGTGCTGGGCGGGAGGAGCAGTATTTT CSAGREEQYF